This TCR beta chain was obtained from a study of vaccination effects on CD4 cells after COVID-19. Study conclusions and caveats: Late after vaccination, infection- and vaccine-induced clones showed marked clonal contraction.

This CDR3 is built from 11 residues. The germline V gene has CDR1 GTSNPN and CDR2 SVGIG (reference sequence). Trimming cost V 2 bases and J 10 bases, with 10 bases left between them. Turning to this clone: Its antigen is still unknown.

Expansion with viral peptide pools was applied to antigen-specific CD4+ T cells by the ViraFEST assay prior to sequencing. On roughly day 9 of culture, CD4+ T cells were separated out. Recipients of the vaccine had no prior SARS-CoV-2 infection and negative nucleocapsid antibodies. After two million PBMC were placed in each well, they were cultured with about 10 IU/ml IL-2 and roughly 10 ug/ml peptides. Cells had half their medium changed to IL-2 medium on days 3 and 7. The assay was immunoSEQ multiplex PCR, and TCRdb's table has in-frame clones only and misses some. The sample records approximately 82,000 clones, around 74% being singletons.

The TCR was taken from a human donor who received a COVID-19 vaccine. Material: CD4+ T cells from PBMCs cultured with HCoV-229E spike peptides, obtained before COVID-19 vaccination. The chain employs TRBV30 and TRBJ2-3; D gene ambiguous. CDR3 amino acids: CAWSTGSAQYF. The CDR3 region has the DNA TGTGCCTGGAGTACCGGTTCCGCGCAGTATTTT.